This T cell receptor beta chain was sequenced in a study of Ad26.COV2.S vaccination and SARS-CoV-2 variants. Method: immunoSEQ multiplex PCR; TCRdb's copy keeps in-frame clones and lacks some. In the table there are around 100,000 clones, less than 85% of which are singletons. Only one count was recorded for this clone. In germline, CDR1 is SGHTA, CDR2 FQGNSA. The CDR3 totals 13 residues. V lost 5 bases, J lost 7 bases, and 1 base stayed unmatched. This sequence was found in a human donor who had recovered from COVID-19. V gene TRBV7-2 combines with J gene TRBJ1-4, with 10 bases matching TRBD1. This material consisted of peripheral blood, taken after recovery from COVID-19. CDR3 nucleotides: TGTGCCAGCAGCCGGGACAGGGGTGAAAAACTGTTTTTT. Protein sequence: CASSRDRGEKLFF.